The rows below give T cell receptor beta chains drawn from one sample of a study of cytomegalovirus exposure and HLA in healthy donors. This table comes from immunoSEQ multiplex PCR, and its TCRdb copy is limited to in-frame clones, with some not included. The data contain approximately 85,000 clones, around 80% of them singletons. Sequencing used PBMCs. Receptors originate from a man aged 25 to 40 in good health and CMV-seronegative. Each CDR3 is given with its conserved first and last residue. Fields, in order: CDR3 length, D gene, J gene, V gene, clone size, CDR3 DNA, CDR3 protein. D genes are given only for firm matches. Expanded clones get a size class; other rows say once, few or many, or leave the size out.

cdr3_length: 14; d_call: TRBD1; j_call: TRBJ1-6; v_call: TRBV7-8; clone_size: once; cdr3_nt: TGTGCCAGCAGCCCCCGGGACAGCGATTCACCCCTCCACTTT; cdr3_aa: CASSPRDSDSPLHF
cdr3_length: 13; d_call: .; j_call: TRBJ2-1; v_call: TRBV18; clone_size: .; cdr3_nt: TGTGCCAGCTCACCGAGAGAGGGAAGCTGGGCCTTCTTC; cdr3_aa: CASSPREGSWAFF
cdr3_length: 15; d_call: TRBD2; j_call: TRBJ2-1; v_call: TRBV19; clone_size: .; cdr3_nt: TGTGCCAGTAGTATAGCCGGGGGGGGCCGAAATGAGCAGTTCTTC; cdr3_aa: CASSIAGGGRNEQFF
cdr3_length: 17; d_call: TRBD2; j_call: TRBJ2-2; v_call: TRBV5-4; clone_size: .; cdr3_nt: TGTGCCAGCAGCCTACCAACTAGCGGGAGGTACACCGGGGAGCTGTTTTTT; cdr3_aa: CASSLPTSGRYTGELFF
cdr3_length: 13; d_call: TRBD1; j_call: TRBJ2-5; v_call: TRBV18; clone_size: .; cdr3_nt: TGTGCCAGCTCACCCCAGGGGGAAGAGACCCAGTACTTC; cdr3_aa: CASSPQGEETQYF
cdr3_length: 17; d_call: .; j_call: TRBJ1-5; v_call: TRBV2; clone_size: .; cdr3_nt: TGTGCCAGCACCCCGCCAGGGACAACTATTAGCAATCAGCCCCAGCATTTT; cdr3_aa: CASTPPGTTISNQPQHF
cdr3_length: 14; d_call: .; j_call: TRBJ1-1; v_call: TRBV11-2; clone_size: .; cdr3_nt: TGTGCCAGCAGCTTAGGATACAGTTACACTGAAGCTTTCTTT; cdr3_aa: CASSLGYSYTEAFF
cdr3_length: 17; d_call: TRBD2; j_call: TRBJ2-3; v_call: TRBV4-3; clone_size: .; cdr3_nt: TGCGCCAGCAGCCGAGTGGGAGCGGGGCCCATCACAGATACGCAGTATTTT; cdr3_aa: CASSRVGAGPITDTQYF
cdr3_length: 14; d_call: TRBD2; j_call: TRBJ2-7; v_call: TRBV5-1; clone_size: .; cdr3_nt: TGCGCCAGCAGCTTAGCTAGCGGGACCCACGAGCAGTACTTC; cdr3_aa: CASSLASGTHEQYF
cdr3_length: 14; d_call: TRBD2; j_call: TRBJ2-5; v_call: TRBV2; clone_size: few; cdr3_nt: TGTGCCAGCAGTGATGATAGCGGGGGAGAGACCCAGTACTTC; cdr3_aa: CASSDDSGGETQYF
cdr3_length: 15; d_call: TRBD1; j_call: TRBJ2-2; v_call: TRBV19; clone_size: few; cdr3_nt: TGTGCCAGTAGTGAGGGGGCGCGTGGAACCGGGGAGCTGTTTTTT; cdr3_aa: CASSEGARGTGELFF
cdr3_length: 14; d_call: .; j_call: TRBJ1-2; v_call: TRBV9; clone_size: .; cdr3_nt: TGTGCCAGCAGCCCTGCAACTTATCACTATGGCTACACCTTC; cdr3_aa: CASSPATYHYGYTF
cdr3_length: 17; d_call: .; j_call: TRBJ1-1; v_call: TRBV19; clone_size: .; cdr3_nt: TGTGCCAGTAGTATTCCGGGGTTCGTATCGGAGAACACTGAAGCTTTCTTT; cdr3_aa: CASSIPGFVSENTEAFF
cdr3_length: 14; d_call: TRBD1; j_call: TRBJ1-3; v_call: TRBV19; clone_size: once; cdr3_nt: TGTGCCAGTAGCGGACAGGGGCGTGGAAACACCATATATTTT; cdr3_aa: CASSGQGRGNTIYF
cdr3_length: 17; d_call: TRBD1; j_call: TRBJ2-6; v_call: TRBV5-1; clone_size: .; cdr3_nt: TGCGCCAGCACCCGGGACAGGCCCAACTCTGGGGCCAACGTCCTGACTTTC; cdr3_aa: CASTRDRPNSGANVLTF
cdr3_length: 14; d_call: .; j_call: TRBJ2-3; v_call: TRBV28; clone_size: once; cdr3_nt: TGTGCCAGCAGTTTATCGGGAAGCGCAGATACGCAGTATTTT; cdr3_aa: CASSLSGSADTQYF
cdr3_length: 15; d_call: .; j_call: TRBJ2-7; v_call: TRBV6-5; clone_size: .; cdr3_nt: TGTGCCAGCAGTTACTCGGGAGTTTCCGGCCACGAGCAGTACTTC; cdr3_aa: CASSYSGVSGHEQYF
cdr3_length: 14; d_call: .; j_call: TRBJ1-1; v_call: TRBV25-1; clone_size: .; cdr3_nt: TGTGCCAGCAGTGAATTGGGGGGGAACACTGAAGCTTTCTTT; cdr3_aa: CASSELGGNTEAFF
cdr3_length: 13; d_call: .; j_call: TRBJ2-7; v_call: TRBV30; clone_size: .; cdr3_nt: TGTGCCTGGAGAAAGGGGGTCGTTCGGGAGCAGTACTTC; cdr3_aa: CAWRKGVVREQYF
cdr3_length: 13; d_call: .; j_call: TRBJ2-7; v_call: TRBV28; clone_size: .; cdr3_nt: TGTGCCAGCAGTTTCAGGGGTTCCTACGAGCAGTACTTC; cdr3_aa: CASSFRGSYEQYF
cdr3_length: 16; d_call: TRBD2; j_call: TRBJ2-3; v_call: TRBV9; clone_size: .; cdr3_nt: TGTGCCAGCAGCGGGAGACTAGCGGGGGACACAGATACGCAGTATTTT; cdr3_aa: CASSGRLAGDTDTQYF
cdr3_length: 16; d_call: TRBD1; j_call: TRBJ1-3; v_call: TRBV29-1; clone_size: .; cdr3_nt: TGCAGCGTTGAAGACTCCCGGACAGGCTCTGGAAACACCATATATTTT; cdr3_aa: CSVEDSRTGSGNTIYF
cdr3_length: 17; d_call: TRBD1; j_call: TRBJ1-2; v_call: TRBV27; clone_size: .; cdr3_nt: TGTGCCAGCAGTACCTCAGACCGGGACAGGGTCAACTATGGCTACACCTTC; cdr3_aa: CASSTSDRDRVNYGYTF
cdr3_length: 14; d_call: .; j_call: TRBJ2-2; v_call: TRBV5-1; clone_size: .; cdr3_nt: TGCGCCAGCAGAGAGGGATTTAACACCGGGGAGCTGTTTTTT; cdr3_aa: CASREGFNTGELFF
cdr3_length: 16; d_call: TRBD1; j_call: TRBJ2-5; v_call: TRBV5-1; clone_size: .; cdr3_nt: TGCGCCAGCAGGGAGGTTACAGGGGGCATAGCGGAGACCCAGTACTTC; cdr3_aa: CASREVTGGIAETQYF
cdr3_length: 18; d_call: .; j_call: TRBJ1-5; v_call: TRBV30; clone_size: .; cdr3_nt: TGTGCCTGGAGTGTACGCTCCTTGGGGCCGAATAGCAATCAGCCCCAGCATTTT; cdr3_aa: CAWSVRSLGPNSNQPQHF
cdr3_length: 16; d_call: .; j_call: TRBJ1-6; v_call: TRBV6-5; clone_size: .; cdr3_nt: TGTGCCAGCAGTTACATGGCAGGGTTAGGTAATTCACCCCTCCACTTT; cdr3_aa: CASSYMAGLGNSPLHF
cdr3_length: 16; d_call: TRBD1; j_call: TRBJ1-1; v_call: TRBV5-1; clone_size: once; cdr3_nt: TGCGCCAGCAGGACATCGACAGGGACCCTCGCGACTGAAGCTTTCTTT; cdr3_aa: CASRTSTGTLATEAFF
cdr3_length: 14; d_call: TRBD1; j_call: TRBJ2-6; v_call: TRBV30; clone_size: .; cdr3_nt: TGTGCCTGGCTAGGGGGCTGGGGGGCCAACGTCCTGACTTTC; cdr3_aa: CAWLGGWGANVLTF